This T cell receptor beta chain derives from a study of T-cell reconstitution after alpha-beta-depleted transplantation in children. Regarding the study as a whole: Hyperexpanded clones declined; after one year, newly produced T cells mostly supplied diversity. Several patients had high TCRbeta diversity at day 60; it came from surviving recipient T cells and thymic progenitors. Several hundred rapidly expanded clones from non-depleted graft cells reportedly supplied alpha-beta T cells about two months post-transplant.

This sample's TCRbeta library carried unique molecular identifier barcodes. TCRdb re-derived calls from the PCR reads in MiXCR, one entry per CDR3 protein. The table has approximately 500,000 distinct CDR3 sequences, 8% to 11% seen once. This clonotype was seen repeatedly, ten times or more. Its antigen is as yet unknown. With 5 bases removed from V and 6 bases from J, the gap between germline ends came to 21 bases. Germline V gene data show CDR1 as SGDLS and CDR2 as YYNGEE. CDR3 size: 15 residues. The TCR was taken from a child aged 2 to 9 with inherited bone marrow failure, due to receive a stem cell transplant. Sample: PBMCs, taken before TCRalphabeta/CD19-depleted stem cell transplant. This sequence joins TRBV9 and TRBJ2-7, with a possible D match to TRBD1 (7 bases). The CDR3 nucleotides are TGTGCCAGCAGTCCTTCTAACATCAGGGGGGTCGAGCAGTACTTC. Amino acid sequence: CASSPSNIRGVEQYF.